Listed here are 23 T cell receptor beta chains from one sample, sequenced in a study of Ad26.COV2.S vaccination and SARS-CoV-2 variants. Sequenced by immunoSEQ multiplex PCR; TCRdb stores in-frame clones only, minus some. The data contain about 350,000 clones, 65% to 90% of them singletons. Treatment denoted: 15 to 20 received Ad26.COV2.S at low or high dose, single or two shots; 5 received placebo; per-sample allocation not given. Each sample was drawn 63 days after the first injection (of vaccine or placebo). The specimen was peripheral blood, collected in a trial of Ad26.COV2.S vaccine versus placebo. Every receptor here comes from a person aged 18-65 years who received the Ad26.COV2.S COVID-19 vaccine or a placebo.

V usage is TRBV4-3 and J usage is TRBJ1-4, with 9 bases identical to TRBD1. CDR1 and CDR2 from the germline V gene are LGHNA and YSLEER. This CDR3 contains 16 residues. J lost 7 bases, V lost 0 bases, and 6 bases had no gene match. The CDR3: CASSQDRRQGVEKLFF. CDR3 bases: TGCGCCAGCAGCCAAGATAGGAGACAGGGGGTTGAAAAACTGTTTTTT.

The chain uses TRBV5-1 and TRBJ2-7; 8 bases are a match to TRBD1. Germline assignment: CDR1 SGHRS and CDR2 YFSETQ. The ends lost 4 bases at V and 5 bases at J; junction bases unmatched: 8. This CDR3 is 14 amino acids long. The CDR3 bases are TGCGCCAGCAGCAGACAGGGGAGTAGCCACGAGCAGTACTTC. Translation gives CASSRQGSSHEQYF.

This clone has only one observation. This CDR3 reads CASSLRGTDYGYTF. The CDR3 DNA reads TGCGCCAGCAGCTTGAGAGGGACCGACTATGGCTACACCTTC. The chain recombines TRBV5-1 with TRBJ1-2; tentative D call: TRBD1 (5 bases). The CDR3 is made up of 14 amino acids. V lost 1 base and J 3 bases, leaving 10 bases between the germline ends. Germline assignment: CDR1 SGHRS and CDR2 YFSETQ.

This clone was counted a single time. The chain has TRBV7-3 and TRBJ2-3; 15 bases line up with TRBD2. Germline loops: CDR1 SGHTA, CDR2 FQGTGA. V gave up 1 base and J gave up 6 bases; unmatched junction bases: 5. The CDR3 runs to 17 residues. CDR3 coding DNA: TGTGCCAGCAGCTTAAGCCGGACTAGCGGGAGGGCGGATACGCAGTATTTT. It encodes CASSLSRTSGRADTQYF.

V usage is TRBV25-1 and J usage is TRBJ2-7; TRBD1 matches at 7 bases. V was pared by 6 bases and J by 6 bases, with 8 bases of the junction left unmatched. Per germline, CDR1 MGHDK and CDR2 SYGVNS. The length of the CDR3 is 13 residues. CDR3 amino acids: CASRGTAEGEQYF. The DNA for the CDR3 is TGTGCCAGCAGAGGGACAGCGGAAGGCGAGCAGTACTTC.

The rearrangement links TRBV12-3 or TRBV12-4 to TRBJ2-1; D is unresolved. Trimming took off 4 bases at V and 10 bases at J, with 8 bases between the two ends. The CDR3 runs 11 residues. The CDR3 loop reads CASSSLWEQFF. Written as DNA, the CDR3 is TGTGCCAGCAGTTCGCTCTGGGAGCAGTTCTTC.

CDR3 region: CASSDTGTGNEKLFF. For the CDR3, the DNA is TGTGCCAGCAGCGATACCGGGACAGGTAATGAAAAACTGTTTTTT. The chain is built from TRBV3-1 (or the pseudogene TRBV3-2) and TRBJ1-4, with 8 bases that match TRBD1. This CDR3 spans 15 amino acids. With 5 bases clipped from V and 4 bases from J, the junction kept 6 bases outside the gene matches. Germline V gene lookup returns CDR1 LGHDT and CDR2 YNNKEL (reference sequence).

The V gene is TRBV5-4, the J gene TRBJ2-7, with no clear D. V was pared by 4 bases and J by 6 bases, with 11 bases between. The CDR3 loop spans 12 amino acids. The germline V gene encodes CDR1 SGHNT and CDR2 YYREEE (reference sequence). CDR3 nucleotides: TGTGCCAGCAGCGCGGCGGTGGGCGAGCAGTACTTC. Its translation: CASSAAVGEQYF.

The chain links TRBV4-2 to TRBJ2-3, with D perhaps matching TRBD2 (6 bases). CDR1 is LGHNA, CDR2 YNFKEQ, per germline. V was cut by 1 base and J by 5 bases, with 13 bases left in between. The CDR3 sequence is 15 residues long. The CDR3 nucleotides are TGTGCCAGCAGCCAAGCACTAGCTGTGAGAGATACGCAGTATTTT. It codes for CASSQALAVRDTQYF.

This clone was detected once. The genes are TRBV3-1 (or the pseudogene TRBV3-2) and TRBJ1-1; 10 nucleotides line up with TRBD1. Per germline, CDR1 LGHDT and CDR2 YNNKEL (reference sequence). There are 15 residues in the CDR3. Germline trimming cut 4 bases from V and 1 base from J; bases unmatched to any gene: 3. CDR3 amino acids: CASSRQGAANTEAFF. As DNA, the CDR3 is TGTGCCAGCAGCCGACAGGGGGCGGCGAACACTGAAGCTTTCTTT.

The CDR3 bases are TGTGCCAGCAGACCTACAGGGGTGGGTACAGATACGCAGTATTTT. This gives the protein CASRPTGVGTDTQYF. The chain recombines TRBV7-3 with TRBJ2-3; 7 bases fit TRBD1. The CDR3 sequence is 15 residues long. V was clipped by 6 bases and J by 3 bases; unmatched bases: 9. Germline V gene lookup returns CDR1 SGHTA and CDR2 FQGTGA. The full variable domain, completed using reference TRBV7-3 and TRBJ2-3, is GAGVSQTPSNKVTEKGKYVELRCDPISGHTALYWYRQSLGQGPEFLIYFQGTGAADDSGLPNDRFFAVRPEGSVSTLKIQRTERGDSAVYLCASRPTGVGTDTQYFGPGTRLTVL.

The chain carries TRBV15 and TRBJ2-7, with D uncertain. V shed 3 bases and J shed 7 bases, with 13 bases lying between them. This CDR3 contains 13 residues. From germline, CDR1 is LNHNV and CDR2 YYDKDF (reference sequence). CDR3 loop: CATSRGPPEEQYF. As DNA, the CDR3 is TGTGCCACCAGCAGGGGCCCCCCTGAGGAGCAGTACTTC.

The rearrangement links TRBV6-5 to TRBJ2-7, with TRBD1 identical over 9 bases. This CDR3 contains 13 residues. CDR1 and CDR2 (germline): MNHEY, SVGAGI. V shed 6 bases and J 7 bases; nucleotides not matched to a gene: 7. CDR3 DNA sequence: TGTGCCAGCAGACCACAGGGGGCTGGGGAGCAGTACTTC. Translating it yields CASRPQGAGEQYF.

The chain employs TRBV19 and TRBJ2-7; D might be TRBD1 or TRBD2, each matching 5 bases. CDR3 length: 13 residues. Trimming shortened V by 9 bases and J by 0 bases, and 12 bases separated the two germline ends. The germline CDR1 and CDR2 sequences are LNHDA and SQIVND (reference sequence). CDR3 bases: TGTGCCAGCCGGGACGGCGGCTCCTACGAGCAGTACTTC. Its protein product is CASRDGGSYEQYF.

J is TRBJ1-2 and V is TRBV7-9, with D possibly matching TRBD1 (5 bases). This CDR3 region has 16 residues. Germline-derived CDR1 and CDR2 are SEHNR and FQNEAQ (reference sequence). V was pared by 8 bases and J by 5 bases, with 24 bases between. Here the CDR3 DNA reads TGTGCCAGCCGGCCTCGAGACAGCAAAATGTCTTATGGCTACACCTTC. Translated: CASRPRDSKMSYGYTF.

This rearrangement joins TRBV12-5 to TRBJ1-1; TRBD1 is a possible D gene (5 bases). The germline gives CDR1 LGHNT, CDR2 FRNRAP. The germline V and J ends were trimmed by 2 bases and 1 base, with 14 bases remaining between them. The CDR3 is 16 amino acids. CDR3 nucleotide sequence: TGTGCTAGTGGTTTGCACTTTGGGGGTAGGAACACTGAAGCTTTCTTT. Translation gives CASGLHFGGRNTEAFF. Full variable domain (rest looked up from reference TRBV12-5 and TRBJ1-1): DARVTQTPRHKVTEMGQEVTMRCQPILGHNTVFWYRQTMMQGLELLAYFRNRAPLDDSGMPKDRFSAEMPDATLATLKIQPSEPRDSAVYFCASGLHFGGRNTEAFFGQGTRLTVV.

The genes are TRBV15 and TRBJ1-5, with no clear D. The length of the CDR3 is 14 residues. V was clipped by 0 bases and J by 5 bases, with 8 bases between them. Germline lookup yields CDR1 LNHNV and CDR2 YYDKDF (reference sequence). The CDR3 DNA is TGTGCCACCAGCAGAGAGGATGGATATCAGCCCCAGCATTTT. It specifies CATSREDGYQPQHF.

V usage is TRBV7-2 and J usage is TRBJ1-4; 7 bases match TRBD1. Trimming removed 5 bases from V and 3 bases from J; junction bases left unmatched: 9. The CDR3 is made up of 16 amino acids. Per germline, CDR1 SGHTA and CDR2 FQGNSA. The CDR3 bases are TGTGCCAGCAGCCCAAAAAGAGGGGGCTCTAATGAAAAACTGTTTTTT. As protein: CASSPKRGGSNEKLFF.

The CDR3 sequence is CASSEEASAHYNEQFF. Written as DNA, the CDR3 is TGTGCCAGCAGTGAAGAAGCGTCAGCCCACTACAATGAGCAGTTCTTC. The V call is TRBV25-1, the J call TRBJ2-1; D is uncertain. From germline, CDR1 is MGHDK and CDR2 SYGVNS. CDR3 length: 16 residues. Trimming left V 2 bases short and J 3 bases short, with 14 bases between.

The chain combines TRBV28 with TRBJ2-7, with 7 bases aligning to TRBD2. Unmatched junction bases numbered 16, after V lost 6 bases and J lost 2 bases. The germline V gene has CDR1 MDHEN and CDR2 SYDVKM. The CDR3 loop spans 17 amino acids. The DNA for the CDR3 is TGTGCCAGCAGACCCCAAGACTCCGCGGGAGTGCCCTACGAGCAGTACTTC. This encodes CASRPQDSAGVPYEQYF.

The chain joins TRBV19 to TRBJ2-1, with D possibly being TRBD2 (5 bases). Per the germline V gene, CDR1 is LNHDA and CDR2 is SQIVND (reference sequence). CDR3 length equals 14 residues. Trimming stripped 9 bases from V and 7 bases from J, with 19 bases between. The CDR3 DNA reads as TGTGCCAGCCGAAGGGAGTTAATGGAGAATGAGCAGTTCTTC. It yields the protein CASRRELMENEQFF.

A word on this clone: Other DNA sequences in this specimen translate into the identical CDR3. The chain recombines TRBV6-5 with TRBJ1-1, with a possible D match to TRBD1 (5 bases). CDR1 is MNHEY and CDR2 is SVGAGI in the germline V gene. This CDR3 contains 13 residues. V was clipped by 2 bases and J by 1 base, with 5 bases between them. The CDR3 loop is CASSYQGNTEAFF. DNA for the CDR3: TGTGCCAGCAGTTACCAGGGGAACACTGAAGCTTTCTTT.

The chain couples TRBV11-2 to TRBJ2-5; weak D call: TRBD2 (5 bases). V was pared by 6 bases and J by 3 bases, with 8 bases between. The CDR3 sequence is 12 residues long. Germline assignment: CDR1 SGHAT and CDR2 FQNNGV. The chain's CDR3 is CASSSGKETQYF. CDR3 sequence (DNA): TGTGCCAGCAGTTCCGGGAAAGAGACCCAGTACTTC.